Below, 11 T cell receptor beta chains from the same sample are listed, as sequenced in a study of cytomegalovirus exposure and HLA in healthy donors. The PCR ran on 60 Vbeta and 13 Jbeta primers. Measured with immunoSEQ multiplex PCR; TCRdb has only the in-frame clones, and not every one. The table has approximately 220,000 clones, around four fifths seen once. Sequencing was carried out using PBMCs. These receptors came from a boy aged 2 to 10 in good health and CMV-seronegative.

The rearrangement joins TRBV27 to TRBJ2-6; D possibly corresponds to TRBD1 (6 bases). V gave up 2 bases and J gave up 2 bases, with 16 bases separating them. CDR3 length equals 18 residues. In germline, CDR1 is MNHEY, CDR2 SMNVEV (reference sequence). This CDR3 is CASSLLSGVAPGANVLTF. DNA for the CDR3: TGTGCCAGCAGTTTACTCTCAGGGGTCGCACCTGGGGCCAACGTCCTGACTTTC.

The J gene is TRBJ2-3, the V gene TRBV9, with TRBD2 matching over 8 bases. The ends lost 4 bases at V and 8 bases at J; junction bases unmatched: 12. The V gene's germline CDR1 is SGDLS and CDR2 YYNGEE. This CDR3 spans 15 amino acids. CDR3 coding DNA: TGTGCCAGCAGCCCTAGCGGGCAGACCGGATCTACGCAGTATTTT. Protein: CASSPSGQTGSTQYF.

The count of this clone is one. This sequence joins TRBV11-2 and TRBJ2-1; 13 bases fit TRBD2. Germline V gene sequence: CDR1 SGHAT, CDR2 FQNNGV. V was pared by 5 bases and J by 9 bases, with 4 bases of the junction left unmatched. This CDR3 comprises 14 residues. The CDR3 DNA sequence: TGTGCCAGCAGCAGGGGGACTAGCGGGACTGAGCAGTTCTTC. Translation gives CASSRGTSGTEQFF.

The chain links TRBV19 to TRBJ1-5, with D possibly being TRBD1 (5 bases). The CDR3 totals 15 residues. Germline CDR1 and CDR2: LNHDA and SQIVND (reference sequence). V was shortened by 7 bases and J by 7 bases, with 20 bases between the two germline ends. The CDR3 nucleotides read TGTGCCAGTACCCCCGTGGGCGGGACGGACCAGCCCCAGCATTTT. Translated, it gives CASTPVGGTDQPQHF.

The chain is built from TRBV11-3 and TRBJ2-2; a weak D match, TRBD2 (6 bases). Germline V CDR1 and CDR2: SGHNT, YENEEA. V lost 5 bases and J 3 bases, leaving 10 bases between the germline ends. The CDR3 consists of 14 residues. CDR3 DNA: TGTGCCAGCAGCCTGACTAGTGACACCGGGGAGCTGTTTTTT. As protein: CASSLTSDTGELFF.

The chain couples TRBV4-1 to TRBJ1-2; 8 bases fit TRBD1. The junction had 9 bases not matched to a gene; V was cut back by 2 bases and J by 7 bases. CDR3 length equals 15 residues. CDR1 and CDR2 from the germline V gene are MGHRA and YSYEKL. The CDR3 DNA is TGCGCCAGCAGCCAACCCACCAGGGGGCGGCGTGGCTACACCTTC. Protein sequence: CASSQPTRGRRGYTF.

This clone was picked up a small number of times. The chain links TRBV2 to TRBJ1-1; D might be TRBD1 (6 bases). Trimming took off 6 bases at V and 4 bases at J, with 18 bases between the two ends. This CDR3 contains 15 residues. Germline V CDR1 and CDR2: SNHLY, FYNNEI. CDR3 amino acids: CASRPIRGEGTEAFF. In DNA, the CDR3 is TGTGCCAGCAGGCCGATCAGGGGCGAGGGCACTGAAGCTTTCTTT.

The J gene is TRBJ1-5, the V gene TRBV9, with 9 positions matching TRBD1. CDR3 length: 15 residues. Germline CDR1 SGDLS, CDR2 YYNGEE. The ends lost 3 bases at V and 7 bases at J; junction bases unmatched: 8. CDR3 amino acids: CASSESTGGDQPQHF. For the CDR3, the DNA is TGTGCCAGCAGCGAATCAACAGGGGGCGACCAGCCCCAGCATTTT.

The rearrangement links TRBV4-1 to TRBJ2-7, with D unclear. This CDR3 contains 15 residues. The V gene's germline CDR1 is MGHRA and CDR2 YSYEKL. V was shortened by 1 base and J by 3 bases, with 13 bases between the two germline ends. CDR3 sequence (DNA): TGCGCCAGCAGCCAAGCCGAAGATTTCGGCTACGAGCAGTACTTC. Protein product: CASSQAEDFGYEQYF.

This clone has a handful of counts. CDR3 loop: CASSLVSPGGQETQYF. CDR3 nucleotide sequence: TGTGCCAGCAGCTTAGTCAGTCCGGGGGGACAAGAGACCCAGTACTTC. V is TRBV7-6 and J is TRBJ2-5, with TRBD2 identical over 7 bases. CDR3 length equals 16 residues. Germline V gene sequence: CDR1 SGHVS, CDR2 FNYEAQ. The V and J ends lost 1 base and 2 bases, in that order; junction bases with no gene match: 7.

Points on this clone: The junction shows a germline mismatch at one end, possibly a read error. The chain combines TRBV7-7 with TRBJ1-1; possible D gene TRBD1, 6 bases. CDR1 SSHAT and CDR2 FNYEAQ come from the germline V gene (reference sequence). CDR3 length: 14 residues. CDR3 in DNA: TGTGCTAGCAGCTTGGGTTACAGGGTGACTGAAGCTTTCTTT. Protein: CASSLGYRVTEAFF.